In its sample, the clone carrying this T cell receptor beta chain was seen a few times. Antigen unknown. Trimming left V 0 bases short and J 2 bases short, with 10 bases between. The CDR3 covers 16 residues. Germline loops: CDR1 LNHNV, CDR2 YYDKDF (reference sequence). This entry belongs to a study of post-analysis software for immune sequencing data. Overall study results and limits: Controls had lower frequencies than patients of about five TRBV segments, which included TRBV5-6, TRBV5-1 and TRBV20-1. The authors found that F measure strongly co-clustered same-batch samples.

The authors incorporated unique molecular identifiers into the TCR beta cDNA libraries. One entry per CDR3 protein results from TCRdb running MiXCR on the PCR reads. The profile shows hundreds of thousands of distinct CDR3 sequences, 55% to 70% of them singletons. The sequenced sample consisted of blood. The V gene is TRBV15, the J gene TRBJ2-2, with a tentative D call TRBD2 (6 bases). The receptor was isolated from a girl aged 2 to 10 with multiple sclerosis. Here the CDR3 reads CATSREAGTNTGELFF. In DNA, the CDR3 is TGTGCCACCAGCAGAGAGGCGGGAACCAACACCGGGGAGCTGTTTTTT. The complete variable domain, with remaining parts taken from reference TRBV15 and TRBJ2-2, reads DAMVIQNPRYQVTQFGKPVTLSCSQTLNHNVMYWYQQKSSQAPKLLFHYYDKDFNNEADTPDNFQSRRPNTSFCFLDIRSPGLGDTAMYLCATSREAGTNTGELFFGEGSRLTVL.